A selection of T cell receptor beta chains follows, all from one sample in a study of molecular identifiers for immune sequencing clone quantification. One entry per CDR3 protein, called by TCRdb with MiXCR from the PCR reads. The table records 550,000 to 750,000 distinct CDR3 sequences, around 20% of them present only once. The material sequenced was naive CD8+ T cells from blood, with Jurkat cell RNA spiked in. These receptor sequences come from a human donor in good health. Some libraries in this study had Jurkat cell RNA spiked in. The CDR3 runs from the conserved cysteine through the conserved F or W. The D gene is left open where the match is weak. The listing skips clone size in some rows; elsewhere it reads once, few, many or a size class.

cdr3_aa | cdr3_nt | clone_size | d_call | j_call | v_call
CASSPEVGEPTYEQYF | TGTGCCAGCAGCCCGGAAGTAGGGGAGCCGACCTACGAGCAGTACTTC | many | . | TRBJ2-7 | TRBV7-6
CASSLEQGNRINYGYTF | TGTGCCAGCAGCTTGGAACAGGGAAACCGAATTAACTATGGCTACACCTTC | many | . | TRBJ1-2 | TRBV5-4
CASSYTGEGKLFF | TGTGCCAGCAGTTATACAGGGGAGGGAAAACTGTTTTTT | many | TRBD1 | TRBJ1-4 | TRBV6-5
CASSHGSDYEQYF | TGCGCCAGCAGCCACGGTAGCGACTACGAGCAGTACTTC | many | . | TRBJ2-7 | TRBV4-3
CASSARTGANTGELFF | TGTGCCAGCAGCGCGCGGACAGGGGCGAACACCGGGGAGCTGTTTTTT | . | TRBD1 | TRBJ2-2 | TRBV9
CVGSLGSGRAFYEQFF | TGTGTCGGCAGCTTAGGGAGCGGGAGGGCCTTCTACGAGCAGTTCTTC | once | TRBD2 | TRBJ2-1 | TRBV7-9
CASSTGQGVGQPQHF | TGTGCCAGTAGTACCGGACAGGGGGTGGGGCAGCCCCAGCATTTT | few | TRBD1 | TRBJ1-5 | TRBV19
CSASNSPDRFQETQYF | TGCAGTGCCAGTAATTCTCCAGACAGGTTCCAAGAGACCCAGTACTTC | many | . | TRBJ2-5 | TRBV20-1
CASSLAGQAFLNAEAFF | TGTGCCAGCAGCTTAGCGGGACAGGCATTTTTGAACGCTGAAGCTTTCTTT | . | TRBD1 | TRBJ1-1 | TRBV7-9
CASSGTPSYEQYF | TGTGCCAGCAGTGGAACCCCCTCCTACGAGCAGTACTTC | few | . | TRBJ2-7 | TRBV6-1
CASSQGLEQFF | TGTGCCAGCAGCCAGGGGCTTGAGCAGTTCTTC | . | . | TRBJ2-1 | TRBV27
CASSLYTGNTEAFF | TGTGCCAGCAGTTTATATACAGGTAACACTGAAGCTTTCTTT | . | . | TRBJ1-1 | TRBV28
CASSMGGLSSEQYF | TGTGCCAGTAGCATGGGGGGCCTGTCGAGCGAGCAGTACTTC | . | . | TRBJ2-7 | TRBV19
CSANRDPPYEQYF | TGCAGTGCAAACCGGGACCCCCCCTACGAGCAGTACTTC | many | . | TRBJ2-7 | TRBV20-1
CASRQQGNDEQYF | TGTGCCAGCAGACAACAGGGAAATGATGAGCAGTACTTC | many | . | TRBJ2-7 | TRBV6-5
CASSVGQLMNTEAFF | TGTGCCAGTAGTGTGGGACAGCTCATGAACACTGAAGCTTTCTTT | many | TRBD1 | TRBJ1-1 | TRBV19
CSARGRTYTRDRGLGANVLTF | TGCAGTGCTAGAGGACGGACATACACCCGGGACAGGGGGCTTGGGGCCAACGTCCTGACTTTC | many | TRBD1 | TRBJ2-6 | TRBV20-1
CASSYSKQEETWGTQYF | TGTGCCAGCAGTTACTCGAAACAGGAAGAGACGTGGGGGACCCAGTACTTC | few | . | TRBJ2-5 | TRBV6-2/TRBV6-3
CASSNWGYEQYF | TGTGCCAGCAGCAATTGGGGGTACGAGCAGTACTTC | . | . | TRBJ2-7 | TRBV6-6
CASSQDLKGTLGYTF | TGTGCCAGCAGCCAAGATCTGAAAGGCACCTTGGGCTACACCTTC | many | . | TRBJ1-2 | TRBV4-2
CSANHEYRREGGETQYF | TGCAGTGCTAACCACGAGTATAGGCGGGAGGGAGGTGAGACCCAGTACTTC | many | TRBD2 | TRBJ2-5 | TRBV20-1
CATSGPGNTIYF | TGTGCCACCAGCGGACCGGGAAACACCATATATTTT | many | . | TRBJ1-3 | TRBV15
CASRGGHTDTQYF | TGTGCCAGCAGGGGGGGTCACACAGATACGCAGTATTTT | few | . | TRBJ2-3 | TRBV9
CASSSPMRRETQYF | TGTGCCAGCAGTTCCCCAATGCGGCGAGAGACCCAGTACTTC | many | . | TRBJ2-5 | TRBV13
CSVGTSKYEQYF | TGCAGCGTTGGGACTAGTAAGTACGAGCAGTACTTC | many | TRBD2 | TRBJ2-7 | TRBV29-1
CASSTKTGGNTGELFF | TGTGCCAGTAGTACCAAGACAGGAGGAAACACCGGGGAGCTGTTTTTT | many | . | TRBJ2-2 | TRBV19
CASSLEGLHMNTEAFF | TGCGCCAGCAGCTTAGAGGGACTCCACATGAACACTGAAGCTTTCTTT | many | . | TRBJ1-1 | TRBV5-1
CSASHPDIDRGGYEQYF | TGCAGTGCTAGCCATCCCGATATAGACAGGGGGGGTTACGAGCAGTACTTC | many | TRBD1 | TRBJ2-7 | TRBV20-1
CAWSRQGRGSYNEQFF | TGTGCCTGGTCTAGACAGGGCCGTGGGTCCTACAATGAGCAGTTCTTC | . | TRBD1 | TRBJ2-1 | TRBV30
CAWRRMAYGEKLFF | TGTGCCTGGAGAAGAATGGCCTATGGTGAAAAACTGTTTTTT | many | . | TRBJ1-4 | TRBV30
CASSYGQGAYEQFF | TGTGCCAGCAGTTACGGACAGGGGGCCTATGAGCAGTTCTTC | . | TRBD1 | TRBJ2-1 | TRBV6-5
CASPGMGAYEQYF | TGTGCCAGTCCGGGGATGGGGGCCTACGAGCAGTACTTC | many | . | TRBJ2-7 | TRBV6-1
CSAKVPSGNTGELFF | TGCAGTGCTAAGGTTCCTAGCGGGAACACCGGGGAGCTGTTTTTT | many | TRBD2 | TRBJ2-2 | TRBV20-1
CASSLGGTPGELFF | TGTGCCAGCAGCTTAGGGGGGACTCCCGGGGAGCTGTTTTTT | few | . | TRBJ2-2 | TRBV11-2
CASSFGSSNQPQHF | TGTGCCAGCAGTTTTGGCAGTAGCAATCAGCCCCAGCATTTT | . | . | TRBJ1-5 | TRBV12-3/TRBV12-4
CASSYAPSGGKTQYF | TGTGCCAGCAGTTACGCCCCTAGCGGGGGGAAGACCCAGTACTTC | many | TRBD2 | TRBJ2-5 | TRBV6-5
CASSYVDRDTEAFF | TGTGCCAGCAGTTACGTCGACAGGGACACTGAAGCTTTCTTT | many | TRBD1 | TRBJ1-1 | TRBV6-2/TRBV6-3
CASSKTGDDTEAFF | TGTGCCAGCAGCAAGACAGGGGATGACACTGAAGCTTTCTTT | few | TRBD1 | TRBJ1-1 | TRBV7-9
CASSLGASVRGPNTGELFF | TGTGCCAGCAGCTTAGGTGCCTCGGTTCGGGGACCCAACACCGGGGAGCTGTTTTTT | . | . | TRBJ2-2 | TRBV7-6
CASSWMTGGGLHEQYF | TGTGCCAGCAGCTGGATGACAGGGGGGGGTTTGCACGAGCAGTACTTC | few | TRBD1 | TRBJ2-7 | TRBV5-6
CASSVGQGASYEQYF | TGTGCCAGCAGCGTAGGACAGGGGGCGAGTTACGAGCAGTACTTC | . | TRBD1 | TRBJ2-7 | TRBV9
CASSTDRAGEQYF | TGCGCCAGCAGTACAGACAGGGCAGGCGAGCAGTACTTC | few | TRBD1 | TRBJ2-7 | TRBV5-1
CASSPSRGEGTSEAFF | TGTGCCAGCAGCCCGAGTAGGGGCGAAGGAACCTCTGAAGCTTTCTTT | few | . | TRBJ1-1 | TRBV11-3
CASSFETGSTDTQYF | TGCGCCAGCAGTTTTGAAACAGGGAGCACAGATACGCAGTATTTT | few | . | TRBJ2-3 | TRBV4-3
CASKTGDYPSTDTQYF | TGTGCCAGCAAGACCGGGGACTATCCTAGCACAGATACGCAGTATTTT | many | TRBD2 | TRBJ2-3 | TRBV12-3/TRBV12-4
CSARDPTGLNTEALF | TGCAGTGCTAGAGATCCCACAGGGCTGAACACTGAAGCTCTCTTT | . | . | TRBJ1-1 | TRBV20-1
CASSQEAGFETQYF | TGTGCCAGCAGCCAGGAGGCAGGGTTCGAGACCCAGTACTTC | many | . | TRBJ2-5 | TRBV7-9
CASSLGSAQYF | TGTGCCAGCAGTTTAGGGAGTGCGCAGTATTTT | many | . | TRBJ2-3 | TRBV27
CASSRIARRTFTDTQYF | TGTGCCAGCAGTCGAATAGCGCGGCGAACTTTCACAGATACGCAGTATTTT | many | . | TRBJ2-3 | TRBV7-6
CASSRNGGQPQHF | TGTGCCAGCAGCCGAAATGGGGGGCAGCCCCAGCATTTT | many | . | TRBJ1-5 | TRBV7-6
CASSERTGFDEQHF | TGCGCCAGCAGTGAGCGAACAGGGTTCGACGAGCAGCACTTC | . | . | TRBJ2-7 | TRBV10-1
CASSEDSHSGANVLTF | TGTGCCAGCAGCGAGGACAGTCACTCTGGGGCCAACGTCCTGACTTTC | few | . | TRBJ2-6 | TRBV5-5
CATSDLHLDSSNTGELFF | TGTGCCACCAGTGATTTGCATCTGGACAGCTCGAACACCGGGGAGCTGTTTTTT | many | . | TRBJ2-2 | TRBV24-1
CASSRPPGQNTEAFF | TGTGCCAGCAGCCGCCCGCCGGGGCAGAACACTGAAGCTTTCTTT | many | . | TRBJ1-1 | TRBV12-3/TRBV12-4
CASSLGQNNEKLFF | TGTGCCAGCAGCTTGGGACAGAATAATGAAAAACTGTTTTTT | many | . | TRBJ1-4 | TRBV5-4
CASSQFGPGGSYEQYF | TGCGCCAGCAGCCAATTCGGGCCGGGGGGCTCCTACGAGCAGTACTTC | few | TRBD2 | TRBJ2-7 | TRBV4-1
CASGVGVSGQFF | TGTGCCAGCGGGGTTGGGGTTAGCGGGCAGTTCTTC | . | . | TRBJ2-1 | TRBV14
CASSLIWGAQDEKLFF | TGTGCCAGCAGCTTAATTTGGGGGGCGCAGGATGAAAAACTGTTTTTT | . | . | TRBJ1-4 | TRBV11-2
CASSTPGQGPYNEQFF | TGTGCCAGCAGTACCCCGGGACAGGGGCCTTACAATGAGCAGTTCTTC | . | TRBD1 | TRBJ2-1 | TRBV12-3/TRBV12-4
CASRTAGQGLYEQYF | TGTGCCAGCAGAACCGCGGGACAGGGGCTTTACGAGCAGTACTTC | . | TRBD1 | TRBJ2-7 | TRBV27